This TCR beta chain was recorded in a study of OX40 agonist ivuxolimab in advanced cancers. Germline V lookup: CDR1 MNHNS, CDR2 SASEGT. Trimming shortened V by 6 bases and J by 0 bases, and 9 bases separated the two germline ends. CDR3 size: 13 residues. With respect to this clone: The antigen is not known.

Data came from immunoSEQ multiplex PCR; TCRdb stores just in-frame clones and leaves some out. Of 100,000 to 150,000 clones listed, around 90% are singletons. General study findings and limits: With doses of 0.1-3.0 mg/kg, partial responders showed among the lowest clonal expansion. Researchers did not determine the expanded peripheral T cells' antigen specificity.

This material consisted of CD4+ or CD8+ T cells sorted from blood, taken in a trial of the OX40 agonist ivuxolimab. This receptor was obtained from an adult with an advanced solid tumor such as melanoma, head and neck, liver or kidney cancer. The chain joins TRBV6-1 to TRBJ2-7; no firm D call. This chain's CDR3 is CASREQTSYEQYF. The CDR3 coding sequence is TGTGCCAGCAGGGAGCAGACCTCCTACGAGCAGTACTTC.